This TCR beta chain was obtained from a study of blood T cell repertoires in COVID-19. Background on the study: Italy, Spain and the United States were the sources of the convalescent and acute COVID-19 samples. PBMCs, B-cell-depleted T cells, or T cells were the source of the cDNA or gDNA that made up the material.

V lost 0 bases and J lost 7, with 8 bases in between. CDR1 SGHKS and CDR2 YYEKEE come from the germline V gene (reference sequence). CDR3 size: 13 residues. Per the original methods: It was from reference gene primer amplification that nucleated cell counts were estimated. Profiled with immunoSEQ multiplex PCR; TCRdb holds only in-frame clones, not every one. V and J calls and clone size are copied from that table; D and trimming were computed from the DNA. In the table there are roughly 200,000 clones, around 90% of which are singletons. The chain uses TRBV5-5 and TRBJ1-5; unclear D gene. Sequencing was carried out using peripheral blood. The receptor was derived from a man between 40 and 49 years old with acute or convalescent COVID-19. The CDR3 coding sequence is TGTGCCAGCAGCTTGGAAACCAGGCAGCCCCAGCATTTT. Protein product: CASSLETRQPQHF.